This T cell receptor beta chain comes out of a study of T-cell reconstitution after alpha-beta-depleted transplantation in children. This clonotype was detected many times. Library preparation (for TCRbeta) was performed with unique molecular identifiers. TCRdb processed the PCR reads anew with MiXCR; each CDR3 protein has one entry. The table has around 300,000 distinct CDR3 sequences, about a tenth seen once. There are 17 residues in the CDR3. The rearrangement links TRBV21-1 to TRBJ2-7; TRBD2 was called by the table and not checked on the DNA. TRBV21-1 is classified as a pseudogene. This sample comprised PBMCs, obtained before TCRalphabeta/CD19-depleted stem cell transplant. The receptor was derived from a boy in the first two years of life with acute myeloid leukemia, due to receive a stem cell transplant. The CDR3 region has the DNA TGTGCCAGCAGCAAAGGGAGTACTAGCGGGAGCAGGAACGAGCAGTACTTC. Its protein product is CASSKGSTSGSRNEQYF.